This is a list of T cell receptor beta chains from one sample in a study of lymphopenia after photon versus proton radiotherapy. Here immunoSEQ multiplex PCR was the method, and the copy in TCRdb shows in-frame clones only, minus some. The sample lists about 70,000 clones; less than 95% were seen once. This sample comprised peripheral blood, obtained from a patient treated with photon-based radiotherapy. These receptors originate from a woman between 40 and 55 years old with cholangiocarcinoma. Both conserved end residues are part of each CDR3.

J gene | V gene | CDR3 protein
TRBJ2-1 | TRBV5-1 | CASSLEAGTYNEQFF
TRBJ1-4 | TRBV7-9 | CASSLVESKLFF
TRBJ2-2 | TRBV11-2 | CASSSTDRQGNPGELFF
TRBJ2-7 | TRBV13 | CASRGPGTGLYEQYF
TRBJ1-5 | TRBV6-5 | CASTIQGRGNQPQHF
TRBJ2-3 | TRBV20-1 | CSAIPTDTQYF
TRBJ2-5 | TRBV5-1 | CASSLDNGGETQYF
TRBJ1-1 | TRBV19 | CASSPEFQVPTEAFF
TRBJ1-5 | TRBV27 | CASRPFGGSTNQPQHF
TRBJ2-2 | TRBV6-5 | CASSYHTNTGELFF
TRBJ1-2 | TRBV11-2 | CASRSDLGVPGYTF